The entry below gives a single T cell receptor (beta chain) sequence along with its context. Its antigen remains unidentified. Measured with immunoSEQ multiplex PCR; TCRdb has only the in-frame clones, and not every one. The sample lists some 21,000 clones; roughly 80% were seen once. This sample was included in a study of STAT5B mutations in CD4+ large granular lymphocyte leukemia. Study-level background: The CDR3 'QG' motif was associated with a particular HLA allele among healthy donors.

Study observations and caveats: Patient CD4-sorted repertoires looked more clonal than healthy CD4+ repertoires, even without putative leukemic clones. No patients shared main leukemic clonotypes, though about 26% appeared at low frequency elsewhere.

The sample was CD4+ T cells from blood buffy coats. The receptor was derived from a human donor in good health.

CDR3 sequence: CASSIWAATAYNEQFF. The DNA for the CDR3 is TGTGCCAGTAGTATATGGGCGGCAACCGCCTACAATGAGCAGTTCTTC. J is TRBJ2-1 and V is TRBV19; D gene uncertain. Deletions cut 2 bases from V and 2 bases from J, with 13 bases between. Germline V gene lookup returns CDR1 LNHDA and CDR2 SQIVND (reference sequence). This CDR3 comprises 16 residues.